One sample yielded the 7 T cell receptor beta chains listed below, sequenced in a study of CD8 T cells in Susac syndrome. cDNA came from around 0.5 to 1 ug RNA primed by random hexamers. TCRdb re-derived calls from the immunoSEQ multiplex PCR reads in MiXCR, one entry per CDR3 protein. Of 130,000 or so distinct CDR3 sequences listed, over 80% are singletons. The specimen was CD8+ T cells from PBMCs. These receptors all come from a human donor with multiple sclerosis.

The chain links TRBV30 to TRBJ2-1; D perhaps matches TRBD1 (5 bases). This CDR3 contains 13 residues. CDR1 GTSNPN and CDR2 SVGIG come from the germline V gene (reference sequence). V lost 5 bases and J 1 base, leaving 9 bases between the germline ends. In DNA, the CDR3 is TGTGCCTGGTCTGGGGCGTCCTACAATGAGCAGTTCTTC. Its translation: CAWSGASYNEQFF.

CDR3 nucleotide sequence: TGTGCCAGCAGTTACAGGGGACTAGCGGGCCTAAGCTCCTACAATGAGCAGTTCTTC. This gives the protein CASSYRGLAGLSSYNEQFF. The J gene is TRBJ2-1, the V gene TRBV6-2 or TRBV6-3; 12 bases match TRBD2. Trimming removed 2 bases from V and 0 bases from J; junction bases left unmatched: 8. Per germline, CDR1 MNHEY and CDR2 SVGEGT. The CDR3 covers 19 residues.

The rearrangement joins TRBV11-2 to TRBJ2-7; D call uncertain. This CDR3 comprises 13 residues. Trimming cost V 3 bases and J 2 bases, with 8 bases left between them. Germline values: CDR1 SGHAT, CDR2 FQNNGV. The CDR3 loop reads CASSFVLTYEQYF. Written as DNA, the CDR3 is TGTGCCAGCAGCTTCGTCCTGACCTACGAGCAGTACTTC.

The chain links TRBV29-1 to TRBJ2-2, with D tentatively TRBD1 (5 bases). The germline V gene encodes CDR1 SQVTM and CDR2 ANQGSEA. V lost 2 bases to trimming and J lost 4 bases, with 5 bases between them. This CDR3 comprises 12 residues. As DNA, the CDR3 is TGCAGCGTTGAACAGGGCACCGGGGAGCTGTTTTTT. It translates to CSVEQGTGELFF.

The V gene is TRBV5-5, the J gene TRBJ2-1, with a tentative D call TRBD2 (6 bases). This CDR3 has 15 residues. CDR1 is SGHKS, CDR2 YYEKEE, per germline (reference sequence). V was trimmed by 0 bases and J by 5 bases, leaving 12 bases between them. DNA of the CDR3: TGTGCCAGCAGCTTGGGCTGGGGACTCCACAATGAGCAGTTCTTC. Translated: CASSLGWGLHNEQFF. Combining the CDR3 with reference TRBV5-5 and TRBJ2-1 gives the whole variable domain DAGVTQSPTHLIKTRGQQVTLRCSPISGHKSVSWYQQVLGQGPQFIFQYYEKEERGRGNFPDRFSARQFPNYSSELNVNALLLGDSALYLCASSLGWGLHNEQFFGPGTRLTVL.

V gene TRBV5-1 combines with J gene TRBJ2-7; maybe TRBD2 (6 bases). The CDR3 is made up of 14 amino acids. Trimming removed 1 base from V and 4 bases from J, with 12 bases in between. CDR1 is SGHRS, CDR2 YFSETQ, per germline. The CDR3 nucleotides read TGCGCCAGCAGCTTGTACGGAGGGGAATACGAGCAGTACTTC. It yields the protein CASSLYGGEYEQYF.

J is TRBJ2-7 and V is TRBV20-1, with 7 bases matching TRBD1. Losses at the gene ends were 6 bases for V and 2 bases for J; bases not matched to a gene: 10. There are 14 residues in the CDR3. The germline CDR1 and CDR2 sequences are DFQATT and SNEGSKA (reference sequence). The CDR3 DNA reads TGCAGTGCCATGGACAGGAGCTTCCCCTACGAGCAGTACTTC. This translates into CSAMDRSFPYEQYF.